This T cell receptor beta chain was recorded in a study of graft-versus-host responses after intestinal transplantation. In the study overall: Anti-thymocyte globulin was used for induction in all recipients, who then took tacrolimus and steroids for roughly three years. Findings of the study overall: Ileal or blood samples showed some GvH clones first, and such clones were also found in recipient marrow. Researchers found peak circulating GvH clone levels linked to early post-transplant HvG declines. High graft-versus-host to host-versus-graft clonal ratios were seen in allografts of patients with graft-donor T cell macrochimerism.

For this clone: The antigen is undetermined.

Assay used: immunoSEQ multiplex PCR; TCRdb lists only in-frame clones, some missing. This table holds about 98,000 clones, 86% found once. This TCR was sampled from a human patient who received an intestinal transplant, so some T cells may come from the graft donor. Sequencing used PBMCs, obtained 255 days after intestinal transplant.

CDR3 in DNA: TGTGCCAGTAGTCCCATACCCTACACTGAAGCTTTCTTT. This sequence encodes CASSPIPYTEAFF. V and J are TRBV19 and TRBJ1-1; no firm D call. Germline CDR1 reads LNHDA; CDR2 reads SQIVND (reference sequence). Trimming removed 5 bases at V and 3 bases at J, with 10 bases between. This CDR3 has 13 residues.